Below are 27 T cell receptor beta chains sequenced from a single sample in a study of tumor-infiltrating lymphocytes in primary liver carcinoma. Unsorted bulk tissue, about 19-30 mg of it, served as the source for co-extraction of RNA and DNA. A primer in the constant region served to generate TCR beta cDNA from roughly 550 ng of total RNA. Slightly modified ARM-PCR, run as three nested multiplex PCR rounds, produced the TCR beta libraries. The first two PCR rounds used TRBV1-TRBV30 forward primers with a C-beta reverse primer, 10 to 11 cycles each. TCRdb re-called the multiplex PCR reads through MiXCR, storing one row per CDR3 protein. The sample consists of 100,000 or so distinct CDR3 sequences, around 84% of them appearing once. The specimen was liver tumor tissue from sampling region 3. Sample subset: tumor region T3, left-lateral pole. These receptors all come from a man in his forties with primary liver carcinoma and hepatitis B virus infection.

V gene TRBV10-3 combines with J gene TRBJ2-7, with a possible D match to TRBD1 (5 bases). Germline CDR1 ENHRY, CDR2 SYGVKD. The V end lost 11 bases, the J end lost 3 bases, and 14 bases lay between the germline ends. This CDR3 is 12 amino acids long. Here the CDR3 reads CAVNGQGYEQYF. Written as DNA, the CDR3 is TGTGCCGTCAATGGGCAGGGCTACGAGCAGTACTTC.

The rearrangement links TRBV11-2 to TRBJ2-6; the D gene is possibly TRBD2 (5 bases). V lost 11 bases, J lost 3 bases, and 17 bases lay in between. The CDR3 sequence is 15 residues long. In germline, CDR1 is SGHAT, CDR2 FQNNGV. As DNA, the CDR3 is TGTGCCCCCCAGCGGCCGTGCTTTGGGGCCAACGTCCTGACTTTC. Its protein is CAPQRPCFGANVLTF.

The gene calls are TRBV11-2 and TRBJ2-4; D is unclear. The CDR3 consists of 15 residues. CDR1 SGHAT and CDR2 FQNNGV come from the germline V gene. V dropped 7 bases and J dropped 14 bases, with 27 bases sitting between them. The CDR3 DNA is TGTGCCAGCACCACTTCGGCGGTAGCCAGAAACATCGAGTACTTC. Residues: CASTTSAVARNIEYF.

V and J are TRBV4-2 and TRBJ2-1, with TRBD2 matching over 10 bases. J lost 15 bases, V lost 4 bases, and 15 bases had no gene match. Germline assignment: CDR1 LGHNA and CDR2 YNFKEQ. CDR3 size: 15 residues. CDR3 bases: TGTGCCAGCAGCCCTAGCGGGAGTCAATACAATAAGCGGTTCTTC. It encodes CASSPSGSQYNKRFF.

The CDR3 DNA reads TGCAACATTGAAGATCCTGGCGGGAGCTCCTACGAGCAGTACTTC. Translating gives CNIEDPGGSSYEQYF. The chain combines TRBV29-1 with TRBJ2-7; TRBD2 aligns across 7 bases. Germline V gene sequence: CDR1 SQVTM, CDR2 ANQGSEA. This CDR3 has 15 residues.

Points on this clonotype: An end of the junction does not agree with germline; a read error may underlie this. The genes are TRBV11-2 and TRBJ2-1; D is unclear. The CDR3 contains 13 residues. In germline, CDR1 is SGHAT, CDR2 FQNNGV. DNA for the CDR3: TGTGCCAACAGCCCAGAGTTATACAATGAGCAGTTCTTC. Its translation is CANSPELYNEQFF.

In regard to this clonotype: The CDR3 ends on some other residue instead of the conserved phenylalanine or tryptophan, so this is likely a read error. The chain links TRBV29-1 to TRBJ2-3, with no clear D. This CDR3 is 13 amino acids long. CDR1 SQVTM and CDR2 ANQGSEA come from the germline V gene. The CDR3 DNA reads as TGCAACGTTGGGGAAATGGTTAAGAATACGCAGTATTTA. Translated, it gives CNVGEMVKNTQYL.

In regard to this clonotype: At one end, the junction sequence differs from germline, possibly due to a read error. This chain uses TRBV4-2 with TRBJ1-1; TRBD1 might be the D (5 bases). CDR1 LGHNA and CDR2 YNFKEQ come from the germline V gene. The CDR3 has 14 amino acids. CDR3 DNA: TGTACCAGCAGTCAAGATCGGGGGAACACTGAAGCTATCTTT. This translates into CTSSQDRGNTEAIF.

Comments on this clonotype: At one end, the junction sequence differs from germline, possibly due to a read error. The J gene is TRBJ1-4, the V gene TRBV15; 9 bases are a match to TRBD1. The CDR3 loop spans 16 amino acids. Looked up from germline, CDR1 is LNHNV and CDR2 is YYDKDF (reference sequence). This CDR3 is CVTSSDRGGPDEKLFF. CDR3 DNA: TGTGTCACCAGCTCCGACAGGGGGGGGCCAGATGAAAAACTGTTTTTT.

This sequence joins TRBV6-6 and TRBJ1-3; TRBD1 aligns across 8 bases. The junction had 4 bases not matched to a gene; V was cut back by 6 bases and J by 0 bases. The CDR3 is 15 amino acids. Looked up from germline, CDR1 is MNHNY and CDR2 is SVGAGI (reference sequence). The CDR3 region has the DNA TGTGCCAGCAGACACAGGGGGGGCTCTGGAAACACCATATATTTT. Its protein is CASRHRGGSGNTIYF.

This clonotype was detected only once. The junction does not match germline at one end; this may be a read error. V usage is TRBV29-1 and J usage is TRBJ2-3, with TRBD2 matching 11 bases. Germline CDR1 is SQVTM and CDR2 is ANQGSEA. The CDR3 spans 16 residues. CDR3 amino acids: CSVPGLAGGRADTLYF. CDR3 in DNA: TGCAGCGTCCCGGGATTAGCGGGAGGGAGGGCAGATACGCTGTATTTT.

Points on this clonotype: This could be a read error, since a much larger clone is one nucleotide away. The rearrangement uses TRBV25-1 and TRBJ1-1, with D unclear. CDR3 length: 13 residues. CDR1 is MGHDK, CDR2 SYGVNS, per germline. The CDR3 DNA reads TGTGTCAGCAGTGGACTGCGGAACACTGAAGCTTTCTTT. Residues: CVSSGLRNTEAFF.

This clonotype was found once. CDR3 sequence reads: CASSQALAGFNEQFF. CDR3 bases: TGCGCCAGCAGCCAAGCGCTAGCGGGCTTCAATGAGCAGTTCTTC. J is TRBJ2-1 and V is TRBV4-1, with 8 bases that match TRBD2. CDR1 is MGHRA, CDR2 YSYEKL, per germline. The trim removed 1 base at V and 6 bases at J, leaving 5 bases unmatched. The CDR3 loop spans 15 amino acids.

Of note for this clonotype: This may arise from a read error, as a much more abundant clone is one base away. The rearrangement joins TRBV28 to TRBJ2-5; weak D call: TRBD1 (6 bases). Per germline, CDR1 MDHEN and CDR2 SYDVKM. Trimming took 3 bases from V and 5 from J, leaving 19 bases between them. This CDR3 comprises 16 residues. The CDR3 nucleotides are TGTGCCAGCAGTTTGAGCAGGAGCAATACAGGGGAGACCCAGTACTTC. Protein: CASSLSRSNTGETQYF.

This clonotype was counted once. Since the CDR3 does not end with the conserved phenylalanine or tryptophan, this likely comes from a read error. CDR3: CASSVDVYEQYL. DNA of the CDR3: TGTGCAAGCAGTGTGGACGTCTACGAGCAGTACCTC. V is TRBV2 and J is TRBJ2-7; D ambiguous. The CDR3 is 12 residues long. The germline gives CDR1 SNHLY, CDR2 FYNNEI.

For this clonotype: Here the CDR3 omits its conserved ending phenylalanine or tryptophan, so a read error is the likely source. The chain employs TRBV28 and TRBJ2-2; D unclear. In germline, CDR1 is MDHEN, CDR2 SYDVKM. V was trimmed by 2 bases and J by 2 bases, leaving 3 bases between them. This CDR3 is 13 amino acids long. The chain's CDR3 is CASSLSNTGELFI. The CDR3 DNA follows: TGTGCCAGCAGTTTAAGTAACACCGGGGAGCTGTTTATC.

The CDR3 DNA reads TGTGAAAGCAGCTTAGGAGTGGACACTGAAGCTTTCTTT. It codes for CESSLGVDTEAFF. The chain is built from TRBV11-3 and TRBJ1-1, with D hard to call. CDR3 size: 13 residues. Germline CDR1 is SGHNT and CDR2 is YENEEA.

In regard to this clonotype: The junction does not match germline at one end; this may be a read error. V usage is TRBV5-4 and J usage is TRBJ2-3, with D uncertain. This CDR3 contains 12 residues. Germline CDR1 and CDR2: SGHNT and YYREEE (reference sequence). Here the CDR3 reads CASSLSTDTHYF. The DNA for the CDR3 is TGTGCCAGTAGCTTGAGCACAGATACGCACTATTTT.

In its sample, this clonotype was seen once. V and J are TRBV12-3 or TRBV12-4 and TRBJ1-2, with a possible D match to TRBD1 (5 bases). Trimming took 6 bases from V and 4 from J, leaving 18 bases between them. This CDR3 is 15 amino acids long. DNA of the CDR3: TGTGCCAGCAGATTCGGACAAGGGATTGGCTATGGCTACACCTTC. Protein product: CASRFGQGIGYGYTF.

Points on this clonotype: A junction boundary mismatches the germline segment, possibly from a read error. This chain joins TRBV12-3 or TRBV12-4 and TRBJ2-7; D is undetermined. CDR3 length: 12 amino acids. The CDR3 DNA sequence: TGTGCCAGCAGTCCGAGTCCGAACGAGCAGCACTTC. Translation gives CASSPSPNEQHF.

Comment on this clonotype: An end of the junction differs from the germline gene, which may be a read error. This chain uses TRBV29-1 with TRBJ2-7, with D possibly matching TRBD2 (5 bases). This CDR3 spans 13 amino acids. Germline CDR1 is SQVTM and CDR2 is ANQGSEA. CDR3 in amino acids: CSVIGAPAYEQYF. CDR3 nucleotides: TGTAGCGTTATTGGCGCCCCCGCCTACGAGCAGTACTTC.

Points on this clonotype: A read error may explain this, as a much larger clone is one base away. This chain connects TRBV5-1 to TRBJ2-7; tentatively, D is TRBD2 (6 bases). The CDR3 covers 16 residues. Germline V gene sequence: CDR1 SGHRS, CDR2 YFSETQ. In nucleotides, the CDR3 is TGCGGCAGCAGCTTGGGGGGACGGCGGACCTCCTACGAGCAGTACTTC. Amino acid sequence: CGSSLGGRRTSYEQYF.

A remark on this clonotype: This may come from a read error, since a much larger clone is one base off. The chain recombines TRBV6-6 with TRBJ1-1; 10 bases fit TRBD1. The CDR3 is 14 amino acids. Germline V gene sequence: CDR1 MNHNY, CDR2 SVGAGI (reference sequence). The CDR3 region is CDGSGTGVRTEAFF. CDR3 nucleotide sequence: TGTGACGGCAGTGGGACAGGGGTAAGGACTGAGGCTTTCTTT.

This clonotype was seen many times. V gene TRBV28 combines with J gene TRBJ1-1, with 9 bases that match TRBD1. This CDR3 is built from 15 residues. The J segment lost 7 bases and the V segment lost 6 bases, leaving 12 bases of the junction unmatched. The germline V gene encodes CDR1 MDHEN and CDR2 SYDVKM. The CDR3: CASSQLGGQGLEAFF. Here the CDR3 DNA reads TGTGCCAGCAGCCAACTTGGGGGACAGGGTCTTGAAGCTTTCTTT.

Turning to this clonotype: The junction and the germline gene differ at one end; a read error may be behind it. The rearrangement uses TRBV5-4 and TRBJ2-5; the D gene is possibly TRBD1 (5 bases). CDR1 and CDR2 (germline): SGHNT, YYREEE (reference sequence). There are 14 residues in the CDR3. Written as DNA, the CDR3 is TGTGCTAGCAGCCCATCACAGGTGGGGGAGACCCAGTACTTC. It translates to CASSPSQVGETQYF.

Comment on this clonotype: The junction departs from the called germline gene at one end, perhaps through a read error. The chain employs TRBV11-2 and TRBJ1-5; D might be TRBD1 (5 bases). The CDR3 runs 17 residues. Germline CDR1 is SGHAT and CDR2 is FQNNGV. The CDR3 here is CARSLVGVAGSNQPQHF. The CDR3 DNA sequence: TGTGCCAGGAGCTTAGTAGGGGTAGCAGGGAGCAATCAGCCACAGCATTTT.

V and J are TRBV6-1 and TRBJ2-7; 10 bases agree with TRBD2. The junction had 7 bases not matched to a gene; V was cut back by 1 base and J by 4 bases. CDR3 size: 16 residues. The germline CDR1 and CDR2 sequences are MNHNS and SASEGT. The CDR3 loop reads CASSEGGLAGGYEQYF. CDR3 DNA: TGTGCCAGCAGTGAAGGGGGATTAGCGGGAGGTTACGAGCAGTACTTC.